This paragraph reports one T cell receptor (beta chain). No antigen is known for it. Germline assignment: CDR1 SGHVS and CDR2 FQNEAQ. The CDR3 is made up of 14 amino acids. The sample belongs to a study of T cells expressing NK-cell markers. Study context: Seven HCMV-seropositive donors and one seronegative donor made up the eight sequenced donors. Study results and limitations: HCMV specificity of expanded NKG2C+ T cell clones remained unclear. In five or six donors, dominant NKG2C+ clonotypes were roughly 1.0-8% of CD8+ T cells.

Libraries used 5'RACE template switching adding universal primer site and UMIs. TCRdb reworked the 5' RACE reads into one entry per CDR3 protein, no DNA. This sample contains 550,000 or so distinct CDR3 sequences. This chain links TRBV7-8 with TRBJ2-3; lacking DNA, the TRBD2 call made by TCRdb goes unchecked. This TCR came from a man aged 18 to 35 in good health. The source material was blood T cells: a sorted CD56 or NKG2C T cell subset, CD4+ or CD8+ T cells, or bulk PBMC T cells (not recorded which). CDR3 residues: CASRKVEGTDTQYF.